This paragraph reports one TCR beta chain. Its antigen is unidentified. It was with 60 Vbeta and 13 Jbeta primers that the PCR ran. Generated by immunoSEQ multiplex PCR, the TCRdb table keeps only in-frame clones and is missing some. The table lists approximately 100,000 clones, under 85% of them singletons. CDR1 is SEHNR, CDR2 FQNEAQ, per germline (reference sequence). The length of the CDR3 is 15 residues. The ends were cut back, 1 base at V and 3 bases at J, with 10 bases in the middle. The data originate from a study of cytomegalovirus exposure and HLA in healthy donors. Study-wide results and caveats: A further, later analysis showed that HLA-associated TCR beta chains (compared with equally common others) were more clonally expanded.

The chain employs TRBV7-9 and TRBJ1-5; D is uncertain. Sequenced material: PBMCs. The TCR originated in a woman aged 40 to 49 in good health and CMV-seropositive. Here the CDR3 reads CASSLGPGFNQPQHF. In DNA form, the CDR3 reads TGTGCCAGCAGCTTAGGTCCGGGATTCAATCAGCCCCAGCATTTT.